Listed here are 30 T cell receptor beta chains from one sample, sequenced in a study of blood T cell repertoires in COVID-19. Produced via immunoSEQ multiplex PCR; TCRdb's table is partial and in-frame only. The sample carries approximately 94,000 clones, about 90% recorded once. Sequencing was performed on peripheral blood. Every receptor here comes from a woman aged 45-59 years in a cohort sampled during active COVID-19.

This CDR3 reads CASIGSGRKYF. CDR3 bases: TGTGCCAGCATAGGTAGCGGGAGAAAGTACTTC. This rearrangement joins TRBV2 to TRBJ2-5, with 9 bases fitting TRBD2. V was clipped by 7 bases and J by 12 bases; unmatched bases: 6. Germline loops: CDR1 SNHLY, CDR2 FYNNEI. This CDR3 spans 11 amino acids.

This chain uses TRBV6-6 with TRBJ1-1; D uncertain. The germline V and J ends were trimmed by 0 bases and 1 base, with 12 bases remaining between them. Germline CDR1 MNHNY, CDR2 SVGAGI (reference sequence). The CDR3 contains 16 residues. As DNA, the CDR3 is TGTGCCAGCAGTTACTCGAGTCCAGGTAGGAACACTGAAGCTTTCTTT. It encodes CASSYSSPGRNTEAFF.

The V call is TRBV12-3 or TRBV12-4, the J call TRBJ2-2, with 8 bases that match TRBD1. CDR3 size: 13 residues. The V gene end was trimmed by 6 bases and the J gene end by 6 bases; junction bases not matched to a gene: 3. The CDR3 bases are TGTGCCAGCAGCCAACAGGGGGCCGGGGAGCTGTTTTTT. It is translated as CASSQQGAGELFF.

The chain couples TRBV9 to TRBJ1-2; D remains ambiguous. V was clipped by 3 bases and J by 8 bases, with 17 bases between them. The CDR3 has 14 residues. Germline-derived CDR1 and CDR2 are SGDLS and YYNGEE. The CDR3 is CASSALLGEVGYTF. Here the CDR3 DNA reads TGTGCCAGCAGCGCCCTACTCGGGGAGGTGGGCTACACCTTC.

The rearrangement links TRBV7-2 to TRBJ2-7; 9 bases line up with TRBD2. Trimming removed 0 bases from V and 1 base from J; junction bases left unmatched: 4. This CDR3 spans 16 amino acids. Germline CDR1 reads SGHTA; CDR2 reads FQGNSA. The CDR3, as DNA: TGTGCCAGCAGCTTAGCCAGCGGGAGGATGTCCTACGAGCAGTACTTC. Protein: CASSLASGRMSYEQYF.

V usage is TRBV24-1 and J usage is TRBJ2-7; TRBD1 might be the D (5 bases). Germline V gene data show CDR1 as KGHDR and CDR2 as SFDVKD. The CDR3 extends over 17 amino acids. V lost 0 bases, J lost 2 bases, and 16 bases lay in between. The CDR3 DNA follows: TGTGCCACCAGTGATTTGAACAGGAATGGTATGGCCTACGAGCAGTACTTC. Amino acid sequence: CATSDLNRNGMAYEQYF.

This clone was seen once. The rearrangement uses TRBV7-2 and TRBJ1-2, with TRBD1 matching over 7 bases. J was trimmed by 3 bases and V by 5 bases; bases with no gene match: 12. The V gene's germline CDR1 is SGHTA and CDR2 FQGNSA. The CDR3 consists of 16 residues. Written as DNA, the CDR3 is TGTGCCAGCAGCACGCGCCACACTCAGGGGGACTATGGCTACACCTTC. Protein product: CASSTRHTQGDYGYTF.

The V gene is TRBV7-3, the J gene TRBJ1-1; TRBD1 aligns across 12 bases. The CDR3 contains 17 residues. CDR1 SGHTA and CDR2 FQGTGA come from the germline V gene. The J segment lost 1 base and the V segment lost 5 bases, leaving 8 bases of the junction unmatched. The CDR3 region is CASSPTGTGGSNTEAFF. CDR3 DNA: TGTGCCAGCAGCCCAACCGGGACAGGGGGCTCGAACACTGAAGCTTTCTTT.

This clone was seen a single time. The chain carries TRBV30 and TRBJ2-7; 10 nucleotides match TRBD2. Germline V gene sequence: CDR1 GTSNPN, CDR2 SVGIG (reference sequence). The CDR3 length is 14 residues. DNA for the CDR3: TGTGCTACCCCTAGGACTAGCGGAGGTGGGGAGCAGTACTTC. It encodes CATPRTSGGGEQYF.

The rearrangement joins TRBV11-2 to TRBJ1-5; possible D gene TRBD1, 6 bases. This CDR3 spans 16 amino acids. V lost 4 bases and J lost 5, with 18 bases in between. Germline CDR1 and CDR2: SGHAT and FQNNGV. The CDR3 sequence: CASSSTRGTRDQPQHF. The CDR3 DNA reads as TGTGCCAGCAGCTCCACTAGGGGGACCCGGGATCAGCCCCAGCATTTT. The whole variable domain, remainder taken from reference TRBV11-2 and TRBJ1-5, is EAGVAQSPRYKIIEKRQSVAFWCNPISGHATLYWYQQILGQGPKLLIQFQNNGVVDDSQLPKDRFSAERLKGVDSTLKIQPAKLEDSAVYLCASSSTRGTRDQPQHFGDGTRLSIL.

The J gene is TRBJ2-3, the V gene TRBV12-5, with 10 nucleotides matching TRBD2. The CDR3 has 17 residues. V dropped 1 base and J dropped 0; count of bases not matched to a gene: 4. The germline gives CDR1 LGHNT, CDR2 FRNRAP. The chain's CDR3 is CASGLAVTSGSTDTQYF. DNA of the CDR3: TGTGCTAGTGGTTTGGCCGTGACTAGCGGGAGCACAGATACGCAGTATTTT.

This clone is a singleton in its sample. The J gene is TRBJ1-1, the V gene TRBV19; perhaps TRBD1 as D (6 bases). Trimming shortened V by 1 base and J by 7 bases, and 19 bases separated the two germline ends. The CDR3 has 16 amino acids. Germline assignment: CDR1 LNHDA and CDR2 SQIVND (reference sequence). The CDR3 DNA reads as TGTGCCAGTAGTATAGGCCCCACGGGGGGCCCCATTGAAGCTTTCTTT. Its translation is CASSIGPTGGPIEAFF.

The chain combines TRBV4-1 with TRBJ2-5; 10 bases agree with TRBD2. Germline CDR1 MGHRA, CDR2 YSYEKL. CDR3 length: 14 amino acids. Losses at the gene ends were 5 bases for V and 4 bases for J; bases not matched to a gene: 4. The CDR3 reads CASSARTSGETQYF. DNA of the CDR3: TGCGCCAGCAGCGCCCGGACTAGCGGAGAGACCCAGTACTTC.

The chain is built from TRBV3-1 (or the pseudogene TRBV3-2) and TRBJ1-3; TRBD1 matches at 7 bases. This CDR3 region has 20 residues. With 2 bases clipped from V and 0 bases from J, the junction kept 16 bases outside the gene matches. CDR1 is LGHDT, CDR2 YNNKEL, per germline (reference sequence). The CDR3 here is CASSQITGVPGRRSGNTIYF. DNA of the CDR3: TGTGCCAGCAGCCAAATTACAGGGGTCCCGGGTCGACGCTCTGGAAACACCATATATTTT.

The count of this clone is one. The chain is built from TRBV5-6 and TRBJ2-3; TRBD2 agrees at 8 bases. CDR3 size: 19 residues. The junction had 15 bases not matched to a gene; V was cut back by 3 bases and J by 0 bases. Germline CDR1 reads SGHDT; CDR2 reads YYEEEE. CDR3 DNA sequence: TGTGCCAGCAGCTCCCGACTCGGCGGGGGGCGAAGTAGCACAGATACGCAGTATTTT. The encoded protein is CASSSRLGGGRSSTDTQYF.

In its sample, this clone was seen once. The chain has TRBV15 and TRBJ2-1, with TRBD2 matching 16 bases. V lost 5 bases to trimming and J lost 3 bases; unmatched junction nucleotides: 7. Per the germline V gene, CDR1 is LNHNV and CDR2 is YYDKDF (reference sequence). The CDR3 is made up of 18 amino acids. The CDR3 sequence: CATSAGTSGGAVYNEQFF. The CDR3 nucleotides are TGTGCCACCAGCGCTGGGACTAGCGGGGGGGCCGTCTACAATGAGCAGTTCTTC.

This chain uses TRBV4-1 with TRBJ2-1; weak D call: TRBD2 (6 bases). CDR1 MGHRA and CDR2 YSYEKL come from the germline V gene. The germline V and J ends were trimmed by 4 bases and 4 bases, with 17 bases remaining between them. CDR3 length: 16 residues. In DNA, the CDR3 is TGCGCCAGCAGCCCCTGGGGCGGGGCGTTATACAATGAGCAGTTCTTC. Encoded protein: CASSPWGGALYNEQFF.

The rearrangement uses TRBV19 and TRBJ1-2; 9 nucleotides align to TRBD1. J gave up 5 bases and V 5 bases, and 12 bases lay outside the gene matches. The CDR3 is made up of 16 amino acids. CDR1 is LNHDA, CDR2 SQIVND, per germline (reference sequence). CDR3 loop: CASSFPPGQGPYGYTF. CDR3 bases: TGTGCCAGTAGTTTCCCCCCGGGACAGGGCCCTTATGGCTACACCTTC.

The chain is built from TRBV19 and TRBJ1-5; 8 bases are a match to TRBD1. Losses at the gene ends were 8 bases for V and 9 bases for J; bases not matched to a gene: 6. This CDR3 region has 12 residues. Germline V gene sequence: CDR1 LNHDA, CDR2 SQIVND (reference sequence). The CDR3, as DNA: TGTGCCAGTCAGGGGGCTGCTTGGCCCCAGCATTTT. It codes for CASQGAAWPQHF.

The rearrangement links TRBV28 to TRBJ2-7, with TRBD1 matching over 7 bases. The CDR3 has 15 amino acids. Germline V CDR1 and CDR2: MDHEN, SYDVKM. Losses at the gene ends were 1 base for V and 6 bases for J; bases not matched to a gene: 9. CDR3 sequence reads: CASSLLGARGTEQYF. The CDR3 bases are TGTGCCAGCAGTTTATTAGGCGCCAGGGGGACCGAGCAGTACTTC.

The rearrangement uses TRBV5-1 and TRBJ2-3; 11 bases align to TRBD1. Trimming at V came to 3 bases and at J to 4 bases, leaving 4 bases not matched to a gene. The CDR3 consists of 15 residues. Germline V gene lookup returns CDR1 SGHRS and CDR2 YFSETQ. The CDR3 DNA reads TGCGCCAGCAGCTCCGGGACAGGGGGTGCAGATACGCAGTATTTT. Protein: CASSSGTGGADTQYF.

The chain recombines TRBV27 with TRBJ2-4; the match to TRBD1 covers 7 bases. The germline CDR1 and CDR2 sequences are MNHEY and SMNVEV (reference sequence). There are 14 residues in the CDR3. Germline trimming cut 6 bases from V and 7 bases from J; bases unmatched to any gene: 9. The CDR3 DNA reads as TGTGCCAGCAGGGGTAGGGGCAGGGGGAACATTCAGTACTTC. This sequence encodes CASRGRGRGNIQYF.

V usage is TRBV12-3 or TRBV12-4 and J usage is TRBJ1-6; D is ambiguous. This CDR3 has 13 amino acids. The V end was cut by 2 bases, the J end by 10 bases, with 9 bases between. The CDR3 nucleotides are TGTGCCAGCAGTTTAAATTCGGGGTCACCCCTCCACTTT. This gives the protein CASSLNSGSPLHF.

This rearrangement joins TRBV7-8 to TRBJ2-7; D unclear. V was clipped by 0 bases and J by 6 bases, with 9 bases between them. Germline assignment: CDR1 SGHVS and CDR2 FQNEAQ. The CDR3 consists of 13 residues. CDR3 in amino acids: CASSLAERREQYF. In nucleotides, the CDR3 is TGTGCCAGCAGCTTAGCGGAGAGGCGCGAGCAGTACTTC.

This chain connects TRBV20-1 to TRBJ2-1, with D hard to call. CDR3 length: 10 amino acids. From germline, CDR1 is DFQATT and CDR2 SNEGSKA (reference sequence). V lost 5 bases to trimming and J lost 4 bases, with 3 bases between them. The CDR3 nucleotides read TGCAGTGCTCCATACAATGAGCAGTTCTTC. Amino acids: CSAPYNEQFF.

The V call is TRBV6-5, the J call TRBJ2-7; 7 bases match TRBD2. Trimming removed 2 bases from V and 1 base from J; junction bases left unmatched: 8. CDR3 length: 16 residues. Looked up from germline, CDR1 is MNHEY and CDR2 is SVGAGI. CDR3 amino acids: CASSYGGGDASYEQYF. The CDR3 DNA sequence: TGTGCCAGCAGTTACGGGGGGGGTGATGCATCCTACGAGCAGTACTTC.

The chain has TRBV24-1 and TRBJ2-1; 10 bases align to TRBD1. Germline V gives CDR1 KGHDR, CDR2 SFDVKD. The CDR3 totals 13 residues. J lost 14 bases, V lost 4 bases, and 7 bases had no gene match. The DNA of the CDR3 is TGTGCCACCAGTGAACCCGGGACAGGGGAGGAGTTCTTC. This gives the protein CATSEPGTGEEFF.

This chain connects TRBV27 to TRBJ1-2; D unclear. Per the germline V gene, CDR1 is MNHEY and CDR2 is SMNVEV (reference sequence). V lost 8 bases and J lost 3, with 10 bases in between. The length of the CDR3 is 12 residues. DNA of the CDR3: TGTGCCAGCGCCGAGAGGGACTATGGCTACACCTTC. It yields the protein CASAERDYGYTF.

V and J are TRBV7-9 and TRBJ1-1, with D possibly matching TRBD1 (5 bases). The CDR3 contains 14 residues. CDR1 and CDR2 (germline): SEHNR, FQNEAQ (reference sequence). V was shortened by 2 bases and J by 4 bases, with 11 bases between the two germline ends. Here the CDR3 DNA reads TGTGCCAGCAGCTTACAGGGCTTGGGCACTGAAGCTTTCTTT. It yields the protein CASSLQGLGTEAFF.

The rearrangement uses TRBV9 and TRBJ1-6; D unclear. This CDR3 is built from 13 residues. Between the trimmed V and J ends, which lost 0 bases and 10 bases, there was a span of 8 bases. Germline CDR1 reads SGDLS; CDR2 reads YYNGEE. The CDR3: CASSVERGSPLHF. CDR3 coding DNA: TGTGCCAGCAGCGTAGAGCGGGGATCACCCCTCCACTTT.